The source of this T cell receptor beta chain is a study of cytomegalovirus exposure and HLA in healthy donors. The CDR3 is 14 residues long. V was shortened by 6 bases and J by 0 bases, with 9 bases between the two germline ends. Germline V gene data show CDR1 as MNHNY and CDR2 as SVGAGI (reference sequence). Healthy donors of bone marrow made up the group. 13 Jbeta primers and 60 Vbeta primers were used for the PCR. Generated by immunoSEQ multiplex PCR, the TCRdb table keeps only in-frame clones and is missing some. The data contain approximately 85,000 clones, about 80% of them singletons. The chain uses TRBV6-6 and TRBJ2-1, with a tentative D call TRBD2 (6 bases). This receptor was obtained from a woman aged 50 to 60 in good health and CMV-seropositive. Sequenced material: PBMCs. CDR3 sequence reads: CASRLGGSYNEQFF. For the CDR3, the DNA is TGTGCCAGCAGACTGGGGGGCTCCTACAATGAGCAGTTCTTC.